This T cell receptor (beta chain) is from a study of T cell responses to AZD1222 COVID-19 vaccine. Looking at the study overall: Samples with a second dose at about 4 or about 12 weeks were pooled together. Findings and caveats of the study: The number of AZD1222 recipients seropositive at baseline was only 6 or 7. The donor group comprised mostly white British people and more females; the analysis possibly underestimated clonal diversity. Spike-specific TCR repertoires showed rising breadth and depth after two AZD1222 doses.

Trimming removed 4 bases at V and 1 base at J, with 7 bases between. This CDR3 has 13 residues. Germline-derived CDR1 and CDR2 are MNHEY and SMNVEV (reference sequence). The data were produced by immunoSEQ multiplex PCR, yet TCRdb's version contains in-frame clones alone and is incomplete. The sample has 110,000 to 150,000 clones, about 93% seen once; the top ten hold over 8%. As regards this clone: Antigen unknown.

The origin of this receptor is an adult in good health. The source was peripheral blood, collected on day 0 of AZD1222 vaccination. The rearrangement links TRBV27 to TRBJ2-5; D remains ambiguous. The CDR3 reads CASSSYPQETQYF. The CDR3 DNA reads as TGTGCCAGCAGTTCATATCCCCAAGAGACCCAGTACTTC.